This entry concerns a single TCR beta chain. The antigen is unknown. Germline V lookup: CDR1 SGHTS, CDR2 YDEGEE. With 4 bases removed from V and 3 bases from J, the gap between germline ends came to 16 bases. The CDR3 has 15 residues. This sample is drawn from a study of lymphopenia after photon versus proton radiotherapy. Study outcomes and limitations: Proton therapy kept repertoires fairly stable, unlike photons, which gained effector/memory cells. After lymphocyte nadir, photon-treated repertoires showed oligoclonal expansion, especially CD8+ Temra. Better survival with proton therapy was suggested as possible, not demonstrated.

The method was immunoSEQ multiplex PCR; TCRdb's version includes in-frame clones alone and lacks a portion of them. The sample has about 160,000 clones; more than 85% are singletons. The material was peripheral blood, obtained from a patient treated with photon-based radiotherapy. The V call is TRBV5-8, the J call TRBJ1-1; D perhaps matches TRBD1 (5 bases). This clonotype was sampled from a man aged 45-65 years with gastric cancer. The DNA for the CDR3 is TGTGCCAGCAGCAGACGACAGACCCGAGACACTGAAGCTTTCTTT. This sequence encodes CASSRRQTRDTEAFF.